The 23 T cell receptor beta chains below were found in one sample sequenced in a study of cytomegalovirus exposure and HLA in healthy donors. It was with 60 Vbeta and 13 Jbeta primers that the PCR ran. The protocol was immunoSEQ multiplex PCR, while the TCRdb copy is restricted to in-frame clones and leaves out a portion. The sample holds 200,000 or so clones, roughly 80% seen once. Source material: PBMCs. Every receptor here comes from a woman aged 25 to 45 in good health and CMV-seropositive.

The CDR3 DNA reads as TGCGCCAGCAGCCAAGCTAGGACAGTTAATTCACCCCTCCACTTT. Translating it yields CASSQARTVNSPLHF. The chain uses TRBV4-3 and TRBJ1-6; tentative D call: TRBD1 (6 bases). This CDR3 spans 15 amino acids. V dropped 1 base and J dropped 6 bases, with 10 bases sitting between them. CDR1 is LGHNA and CDR2 is YSLEER in the germline V gene.

This chain uses TRBV7-2 with TRBJ2-3; weak D call: TRBD2 (5 bases). The CDR3 length is 12 residues. Deletions cut 7 bases from V and 7 bases from J, with 12 bases between. Germline loops: CDR1 SGHTA, CDR2 FQGNSA. The CDR3 here is CASTSGFYTQYF. In DNA, the CDR3 is TGTGCCAGCACAAGCGGTTTTTATACGCAGTATTTT. Full variable domain (outside the CDR3, taken from reference TRBV7-2 and TRBJ2-3): GAGVSQSPSNKVTEKGKDVELRCDPISGHTALYWYRQSLGQGLEFLIYFQGNSAPDKSGLPSDRFSAERTGGSVSTLTIQRTQQEDSAVYLCASTSGFYTQYFGPGTRLTVL.

The chain links TRBV28 to TRBJ1-5; 7 bases align to TRBD1. Germline V lookup: CDR1 MDHEN, CDR2 SYDVKM. With V trimmed by 4 bases and J by 3 bases, 6 bases remained unmatched. The CDR3 runs 15 residues. The CDR3 here is CASSSGQLFNQPQHF. The CDR3 DNA reads TGTGCCAGCAGTTCGGGACAGCTTTTCAATCAGCCCCAGCATTTT.

The gene calls are TRBV7-2 and TRBJ1-5, with a weak D call TRBD1 (6 bases). Germline V CDR1 and CDR2: SGHTA, FQGNSA. The CDR3 spans 13 residues. V was shortened by 5 bases and J by 4 bases, with 9 bases between the two germline ends. CDR3 sequence reads: CASSQRGNQPQHF. The CDR3 nucleotides read TGTGCCAGCAGCCAAAGGGGGAATCAGCCCCAGCATTTT.

This CDR3 reads CASRQASNQPQHF. In nucleotides, the CDR3 is TGTGCCAGCAGACAGGCTAGCAATCAGCCCCAGCATTTT. V and J are TRBV28 and TRBJ1-5, with D maybe TRBD1 (5 bases). Trimming cost V 6 bases and J 0 bases, with 6 bases left between them. CDR1 and CDR2 (germline): MDHEN, SYDVKM. This CDR3 has 13 residues.

V is TRBV11-1 and J is TRBJ1-1; 10 bases align to TRBD1. Germline V CDR1 and CDR2: SGHAT, FQDESV (reference sequence). The J segment lost 1 base and the V segment lost 6 bases, leaving 2 bases of the junction unmatched. The CDR3 consists of 14 residues. For the CDR3, the DNA is TGTGCCAGCAGGGGACAGGGGTCGAACACTGAAGCTTTCTTT. Its protein is CASRGQGSNTEAFF.

The chain is built from TRBV5-6 and TRBJ1-4, with TRBD1 matching over 7 bases. V lost 4 bases to trimming and J lost 6 bases; unmatched junction nucleotides: 9. Germline V gives CDR1 SGHDT, CDR2 YYEEEE. The CDR3 consists of 15 residues. This chain's CDR3 is CASSGPGQPDEKLFF. The CDR3 DNA sequence: TGTGCCAGCAGCGGACCGGGACAGCCTGATGAAAAACTGTTTTTT.

The V gene is TRBV4-2, the J gene TRBJ2-7, with 14 bases fitting TRBD2. The CDR3 sequence is 18 residues long. The junction had 15 bases not matched to a gene; V was cut back by 4 bases and J by 7 bases. CDR1 is LGHNA and CDR2 is YNFKEQ in the germline V gene. CDR3 sequence (DNA): TGTGCCAGCAGCCCAATCACCGGGACTAGCGGGAGTCCGAGGGAGCAGTACTTC. The encoded protein is CASSPITGTSGSPREQYF.

The chain recombines TRBV5-1 with TRBJ2-1, with a possible D match to TRBD2 (5 bases). The length of the CDR3 is 16 residues. The V and J ends lost 6 bases and 5 bases respectively, with 21 bases between them. The germline gives CDR1 SGHRS, CDR2 YFSETQ. The CDR3 nucleotides are TGCGCCAGCACCCCCAATGGGAGAGGGATGAACAATGAGCAGTTCTTC. Translated: CASTPNGRGMNNEQFF.

The V gene is TRBV5-1, the J gene TRBJ1-3, with TRBD1 as a possible D gene (5 bases). There are 14 residues in the CDR3. Trimming removed 3 bases at V and 0 bases at J, with 7 bases between. The V gene's germline CDR1 is SGHRS and CDR2 YFSETQ. In DNA form, the CDR3 reads TGCGCCAGCAGCTCCGACAGCTCTGGAAACACCATATATTTT. It encodes CASSSDSSGNTIYF. Based on the CDR3 plus reference TRBV5-1 and TRBJ1-3, the full variable domain is KAGVTQTPRYLIKTRGQQVTLSCSPISGHRSVSWYQQTPGQGLQFLFEYFSETQRNKGNFPGRFSGRQFSNSRSEMNVSTLELGDSALYLCASSSDSSGNTIYFGEGSWLTVV.

The rearrangement joins TRBV6-5 to TRBJ2-5, with 8 bases matching TRBD1. CDR1 is MNHEY, CDR2 SVGAGI, per germline. The CDR3 is 16 amino acids. With V trimmed by 0 bases and J by 5 bases, 8 bases remained unmatched. The CDR3 protein is CASSYSVTGARETQYF. The DNA for the CDR3 is TGTGCCAGCAGTTACTCAGTGACAGGGGCAAGGGAGACCCAGTACTTC.

V and J are TRBV28 and TRBJ1-1; 8 nucleotides line up with TRBD1. Germline values: CDR1 MDHEN, CDR2 SYDVKM. V lost 6 bases to trimming and J lost 4 bases; unmatched junction nucleotides: 13. The CDR3 runs to 16 residues. The CDR3 sequence: CASSRRAGGGRTEAFF. The DNA of the CDR3 is TGTGCCAGCAGCCGGAGGGCAGGGGGCGGACGCACTGAAGCTTTCTTT.

The chain recombines TRBV5-1 with TRBJ2-1, with 7 positions matching TRBD2. Per germline, CDR1 SGHRS and CDR2 YFSETQ. The length of the CDR3 is 15 residues. Unmatched junction bases numbered 7, after V lost 4 bases and J lost 3 bases. The DNA of the CDR3 is TGCGCCAGCAGCCCTGCGACTAGCAACTACAATGAGCAGTTCTTC. Its translation: CASSPATSNYNEQFF.

V and J are TRBV30 and TRBJ2-2; TRBD2 is a possible D gene (7 bases). The CDR3 sequence is 16 residues long. Germline lookup yields CDR1 GTSNPN and CDR2 SVGIG (reference sequence). Trimming left V 3 bases short and J 2 bases short, with 16 bases between. The CDR3 protein is CAWRRRGAVNTGELFF. The CDR3 DNA sequence: TGTGCCTGGAGAAGACGGGGGGCCGTTAACACCGGGGAGCTGTTTTTT.

The chain uses TRBV18 and TRBJ2-5; 7 bases line up with TRBD2. The V gene's germline CDR1 is KGHSH and CDR2 LQKENI. The ends lost 0 bases at V and 4 bases at J; junction bases unmatched: 8. CDR3 length: 16 amino acids. The DNA of the CDR3 is TGTGCCAGCTCACCACCGGGGGAGGGCCGCGGAGAGACCCAGTACTTC. Translating gives CASSPPGEGRGETQYF.

CDR3 residues: CASSSTGLASQPQHF. The CDR3, as DNA: TGTGCCAGCAGTTCGACAGGGTTGGCAAGTCAGCCCCAGCATTTT. The J gene is TRBJ1-5, the V gene TRBV28; 7 positions agree with TRBD1. The CDR3 runs 15 residues. The V and J ends lost 4 bases and 6 bases, in that order; junction bases with no gene match: 9. The germline V gene has CDR1 MDHEN and CDR2 SYDVKM.

The chain recombines TRBV7-7 with TRBJ2-7, with 7 bases matching TRBD2. Per the germline V gene, CDR1 is SSHAT and CDR2 is FNYEAQ (reference sequence). V gave up 2 bases and J gave up 4 bases; unmatched junction bases: 8. The CDR3 length is 15 residues. The CDR3 DNA sequence: TGTGCCAGCAGCTTATTCGCGGGAGCGGCTTACGAGCAGTACTTC. It is translated as CASSLFAGAAYEQYF.

The chain employs TRBV7-9 and TRBJ2-7, with 7 bases lining up with TRBD1. V was pared by 4 bases and J by 5 bases, with 5 bases of the junction left unmatched. This CDR3 region has 13 residues. The V gene's germline CDR1 is SEHNR and CDR2 FQNEAQ (reference sequence). CDR3 loop: CASSSRDSNEQYF. The CDR3, as DNA: TGTGCCAGCAGCTCCCGGGACAGTAACGAGCAGTACTTC.

This clone was found a few times. The chain employs TRBV7-8 and TRBJ2-2, with unresolved D. This CDR3 contains 13 residues. Per the germline V gene, CDR1 is SGHVS and CDR2 is FQNEAQ. Deletions cut 3 bases from V and 7 bases from J, with 9 bases between. This CDR3 reads CASSLELGGELFF. Here the CDR3 DNA reads TGTGCCAGCAGCTTGGAGTTGGGCGGGGAGCTGTTTTTT.

The rearrangement joins TRBV28 to TRBJ1-4; D not certain. Germline CDR1 is MDHEN and CDR2 is SYDVKM. This CDR3 is built from 16 residues. Trimming pared 5 bases from V and 0 bases from J, leaving 13 bases between. CDR3 protein: CASSAGLVATNEKLFF. The CDR3 DNA reads TGTGCCAGCAGTGCGGGTTTGGTCGCAACTAATGAAAAACTGTTTTTT.

This sequence joins TRBV7-8 and TRBJ2-4, with a tentative D call TRBD2 (5 bases). Germline lookup yields CDR1 SGHVS and CDR2 FQNEAQ. V lost 5 bases to trimming and J lost 2 bases, with 19 bases between them. This CDR3 is built from 17 residues. The CDR3 coding sequence is TGTGCCAGCAGCGAGCAAACTAGTGCGACGTCCAAAAACATTCAGTACTTC. Residues: CASSEQTSATSKNIQYF.

The chain recombines TRBV28 with TRBJ2-7; 7 bases map to TRBD1. The CDR3 runs 15 residues. In germline, CDR1 is MDHEN, CDR2 SYDVKM. V was clipped by 5 bases and J by 3 bases; unmatched bases: 10. The CDR3 loop is CASSTPDRIHYEQYF. DNA for the CDR3: TGTGCCAGCAGTACCCCGGACAGGATACACTACGAGCAGTACTTC.

The rearrangement uses TRBV4-3 and TRBJ1-5; a possible D gene is TRBD1 (6 bases). The V gene's germline CDR1 is LGHNA and CDR2 YSLEER. Trimming pared 1 base from V and 6 bases from J, leaving 13 bases between. The CDR3 runs to 15 residues. The CDR3 loop reads CASSQGYGGGQPQHF. In DNA form, the CDR3 reads TGCGCCAGCAGCCAAGGCTATGGGGGCGGTCAGCCCCAGCATTTT.